This TCR beta chain was observed in a study of T-cell memory formation after mild COVID-19. Background on the study: For the most part, TCR clusters were specific to one donor. Regarding the study as a whole: Clones shrinking from day 15 to 85 showed even CD4/CD8 mixes; later expanders tilted CD4+. Those CD4+ clones that contracted were mainly in CM and EM (CD8+ ones in EMRA).

This clonotype was seen only a few times. Its antigen is undetermined. The CDR3 length is 16 residues. CDR1 and CDR2 from the germline V gene are SGDLS and YYNGEE. V lost 4 bases and J 0 bases, leaving 14 bases between the germline ends. Constant-segment primers were used for 5'RACE, and the resulting TCR alpha and TCR beta cDNA libraries carried sample barcodes and UMIs. TCRdb called the 5' RACE reads again in MiXCR, with one record for every CDR3 protein. The repertoire consists of around 370,000 distinct CDR3 sequences, with roughly 21% occurring once and the leading ten covering around 13%. Sequencing was carried out using PBMCs or a T cell subset sorted from them (not recorded which). This clonotype originated in an adult woman who had mild COVID-19 (a few samples of this study predate the infection). Cell type and time point are not known. The V gene is TRBV9, the J gene TRBJ1-3; D possibly corresponds to TRBD1 (5 bases). The CDR3 DNA follows: TGTGCCAGCAGCCCATGGGGGGTCCTCTCTGGAAACACCATATATTTT. Residues: CASSPWGVLSGNTIYF.